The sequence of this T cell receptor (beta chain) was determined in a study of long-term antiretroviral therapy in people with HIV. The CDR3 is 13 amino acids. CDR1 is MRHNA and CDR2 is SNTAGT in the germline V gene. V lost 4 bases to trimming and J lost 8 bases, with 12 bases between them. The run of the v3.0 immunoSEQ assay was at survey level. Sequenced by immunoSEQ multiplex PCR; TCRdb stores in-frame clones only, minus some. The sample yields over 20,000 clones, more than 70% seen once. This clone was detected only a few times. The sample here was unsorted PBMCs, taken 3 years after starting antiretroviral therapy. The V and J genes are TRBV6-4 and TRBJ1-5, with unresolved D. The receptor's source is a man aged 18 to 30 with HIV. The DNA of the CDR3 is TGTGCCAGCAGTGCCACCTTCGAGGAGCCCCAGCATTTT. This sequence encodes CASSATFEEPQHF.